The 22 T cell receptor beta chains below were found in one sample sequenced in a study of blood T cell repertoires in COVID-19. Profiling relied on immunoSEQ multiplex PCR, and the TCRdb table lists in-frame clones only, not all of them. The table includes approximately 13,000 clones, around three quarters detected once. Material for sequencing was peripheral blood. Receptor source: a man aged 55 to 70 with COVID-19, enrolled during active disease.

This clone was found a few times. The chain recombines TRBV21-1 with TRBJ1-2; TRBD1 was called by the table and not checked on the DNA. TRBV21-1 is assigned pseudogene status. CDR3 length: 12 residues. Written as DNA, the CDR3 is TGTGCCAGCAGCTCTCAGGGGGGCGGCTACACCTTC. Protein product: CASSSQGGGYTF.

The chain uses TRBV5-1 and TRBJ1-4; 8 bases line up with TRBD1. CDR1 is SGHRS, CDR2 YFSETQ, per germline. Trimming at V came to 2 bases and at J to 0 bases, leaving 6 bases not matched to a gene. This CDR3 comprises 17 residues. The CDR3 DNA sequence: TGCGCCAGCAGCTTAGGGACAGGCGTTGCAACTAATGAAAAACTGTTTTTT. This encodes CASSLGTGVATNEKLFF.

Only one count was recorded for this clone. The V and J genes are TRBV5-5 and TRBJ1-4; 9 bases align to TRBD1. Germline CDR1 and CDR2: SGHKS and YYEKEE (reference sequence). This CDR3 has 15 amino acids. The V segment lost 0 bases and the J segment 8 bases; nucleotides outside the gene matches: 5. CDR3 region: CASSLEGQGGEKLFF. For the CDR3, the DNA is TGTGCCAGCAGCTTGGAGGGACAGGGAGGGGAAAAACTGTTTTTT.

This clone was counted only a few times. This chain joins TRBV18 and TRBJ1-1; TRBD1 is a possible D gene (6 bases). Trimming took 3 bases from V and 4 from J, leaving 12 bases between them. This CDR3 has 14 residues. The germline V gene has CDR1 KGHSH and CDR2 LQKENI. This chain's CDR3 is CASSPWKGVTEAFF. The CDR3 DNA reads TGTGCCAGCTCACCTTGGAAGGGGGTCACTGAAGCTTTCTTT. The full variable domain, completed using reference TRBV18 and TRBJ1-1, is NAGVMQNPRHLVRRRGQEARLRCSPMKGHSHVYWYRQLPEEGLKFMVYLQKENIIDESGMPKERFSAEFPKEGPSILRIQQVVRGDSAAYFCASSPWKGVTEAFFGQGTRLTVV.

The CDR3 DNA reads as TGTGCCAGCAGGAGGAGCGCCCCTCTGGACACCGGGGAGCTGTTTTTT. This encodes CASRRSAPLDTGELFF. The chain has TRBV27 and TRBJ2-2; D gene uncertain. The ends were cut back, 6 bases at V and 3 bases at J, with 17 bases in the middle. Looked up from germline, CDR1 is MNHEY and CDR2 is SMNVEV (reference sequence). This CDR3 contains 16 residues.

This chain links TRBV5-8 with TRBJ2-1, with 8 bases aligning to TRBD2. The J segment lost 4 bases and the V segment lost 4 bases, leaving 13 bases of the junction unmatched. Germline V gene sequence: CDR1 SGHTS, CDR2 YDEGEE. The CDR3 covers 17 residues. CDR3 in amino acids: CASSPEGGTRFYNEQFF. The CDR3 DNA sequence: TGTGCCAGCAGCCCAGAAGGTGGGACTAGATTTTACAATGAGCAGTTCTTC.

The chain is built from TRBV21-1 and TRBJ2-1; no DNA check was done on the table's D call, TRBD2. TRBV21-1 is flagged as a pseudogene. The CDR3 runs 16 residues. The CDR3 loop is CASSKDTSGRANEQFF. The CDR3 DNA reads TGTGCCAGCAGCAAAGACACTAGCGGGAGGGCCAATGAGCAGTTCTTC.

This sequence joins TRBV2 and TRBJ2-1, with a tentative D call TRBD2 (6 bases). Trimming removed 3 bases from V and 3 bases from J, with 12 bases in between. The CDR3 has 15 amino acids. The germline V gene has CDR1 SNHLY and CDR2 FYNNEI. Here the CDR3 reads CASSELRAGYNEQFF. The CDR3 DNA reads as TGTGCCAGCAGTGAGTTAAGAGCGGGCTACAATGAGCAGTTCTTC.

The chain carries TRBV4-3 and TRBJ2-7, with 8 bases matching TRBD2. The length of the CDR3 is 16 residues. Trimming took 0 bases from V and 6 from J; bases not matched to a gene: 10. Germline CDR1 is LGHNA and CDR2 is YSLEER. The CDR3 DNA sequence: TGCGCCAGCAGCCAAGATGCGGGAGCGGGAGTAGGCGAGCAGTACGTC. Encoded protein: CASSQDAGAGVGEQYV.

This chain connects TRBV7-7 to TRBJ2-6, with 9 nucleotides matching TRBD1. The V gene end was trimmed by 6 bases and the J gene end by 0 bases; junction bases not matched to a gene: 6. CDR1 and CDR2 from the germline V gene are SSHAT and FNYEAQ (reference sequence). The CDR3 is made up of 17 amino acids. DNA for the CDR3: TGTGCCAGCAGTCCAGGGACAGGGTTCTCTGGGGCCAACGTCCTGACTTTC. It translates to CASSPGTGFSGANVLTF.

The J gene is TRBJ2-2, the V gene TRBV6-5; D gene unclear. Germline CDR1 MNHEY, CDR2 SVGAGI. The CDR3 consists of 14 residues. Trimming stripped 7 bases from V and 4 bases from J, with 13 bases between. CDR3 protein: CASILLASTGELFF. For the CDR3, the DNA is TGTGCCAGCATCTTATTAGCTAGCACCGGGGAGCTGTTTTTT.

The gene calls are TRBV5-1 and TRBJ2-7; the match to TRBD1 covers 8 bases. Germline V CDR1 and CDR2: SGHRS, YFSETQ. V trimming: 1 base; J trimming: 3 bases; junction bases outside the gene matches: 3. CDR3 length equals 14 residues. CDR3 amino acids: CASSLRTGSYEQYV. The CDR3 DNA follows: TGCGCCAGCAGCTTGCGGACAGGGAGCTACGAGCAGTACGTC.

This chain joins TRBV2 and TRBJ2-3, with TRBD2 identical over 13 bases. Germline V lookup: CDR1 SNHLY, CDR2 FYNNEI. Trimming removed 5 bases from V and 1 base from J; junction bases left unmatched: 6. The length of the CDR3 is 17 residues. The CDR3 protein is CASSRTSGRVGTDTQYF. CDR3 DNA sequence: TGTGCCAGCAGTCGTACTAGCGGGAGGGTCGGCACAGATACGCAGTATTTT. Variable domain in full (rest from reference TRBV2 and TRBJ2-3): EPEVTQTPSHQVTQMGQEVILRCVPISNHLYFYWYRQILGQKVEFLVSFYNNEISEKSEIFDDQFSVERPDGSNFTLKIRSTKLEDSAMYFCASSRTSGRVGTDTQYFGPGTRLTVL.

The chain couples TRBV24-1 to TRBJ2-1; 9 nucleotides align to TRBD2. This CDR3 region has 18 residues. With 5 bases clipped from V and 3 bases from J, the junction kept 13 bases outside the gene matches. Germline assignment: CDR1 KGHDR and CDR2 SFDVKD. CDR3 sequence reads: CATSASFGAGGDYNEQFF. The CDR3 nucleotides are TGTGCCACCAGTGCCTCTTTTGGTGCGGGAGGGGACTACAATGAGCAGTTCTTC.

This clone was counted between two and nine times. This chain links TRBV5-6 with TRBJ1-2; TRBD1 aligns across 10 bases. This CDR3 has 17 amino acids. V lost 5 bases and J lost 0; bases outside the gene matches: 10. The germline gives CDR1 SGHDT, CDR2 YYEEEE. The CDR3 DNA follows: TGTGCCAGCAGGAAAACGGGACAGGGGCTTTCTAACTATGGCTACACCTTC. Translating it yields CASRKTGQGLSNYGYTF.

The J gene is TRBJ2-3, the V gene TRBV5-1; perhaps TRBD2 as D (6 bases). Between the trimmed V and J ends, which lost 3 bases and 1 base, there was a span of 18 bases. The CDR3 length is 17 residues. Per the germline V gene, CDR1 is SGHRS and CDR2 is YFSETQ. The CDR3 DNA reads as TGCGCCAGCAGCTCCCCCGTTAGGGGAGGTCGCACAGATACGCAGTATTTT. It yields the protein CASSSPVRGGRTDTQYF.

This chain uses TRBV7-3 with TRBJ2-3, with D tentatively TRBD1 (8 bases). Germline loops: CDR1 SGHTA, CDR2 FQGTGA. The CDR3 has 15 residues. Trimming took 5 bases from V and 3 from J, leaving 15 bases between them. CDR3 DNA: TGTGCCAGCAGCCCACAGGGGGGGTTTACAGATACGCAGTATTTT. Protein: CASSPQGGFTDTQYF.

This clone has just a few counts. CDR3 region: CATSRDMQGNSPLHF. DNA for the CDR3: TGTGCCACCAGCAGAGATATGCAGGGGAATTCACCCCTCCACTTT. V gene TRBV15 combines with J gene TRBJ1-6; weak D call: TRBD1 (6 bases). V lost 0 bases to trimming and J lost 7 bases, with 10 bases between them. The CDR3 is made up of 15 amino acids. Germline V gives CDR1 LNHNV, CDR2 YYDKDF (reference sequence).

This chain uses TRBV6-6 with TRBJ2-7; TRBD2 agrees at 10 bases. V lost 6 bases to trimming and J lost 6 bases; unmatched junction nucleotides: 11. Germline values: CDR1 MNHNY, CDR2 SVGAGI (reference sequence). This CDR3 has 15 residues. CDR3 region: CASSITAGLASEQYF. The CDR3 DNA is TGTGCCAGCAGCATTACAGCGGGACTAGCGTCCGAGCAGTACTTC.

This clone was picked up a small number of times. This chain uses TRBV14 with TRBJ1-3; D perhaps matches TRBD1 (5 bases). In germline, CDR1 is SGHDN, CDR2 FVKESK. This CDR3 contains 15 residues. Trimming stripped 5 bases from V and 0 bases from J, with 11 bases between. CDR3 DNA: TGTGCCAGCAGCTTCCCGGGGGGCTCTGGAAACACCATATATTTT. Residues: CASSFPGGSGNTIYF.

V usage is TRBV7-6 and J usage is TRBJ1-1; 11 nucleotides align to TRBD1. This CDR3 comprises 18 residues. The germline V gene has CDR1 SGHVS and CDR2 FNYEAQ. The trim removed 3 bases at V and 2 bases at J, leaving 11 bases unmatched. CDR3 protein: CASSFGPRTGGENTEAFF. As DNA, the CDR3 is TGTGCCAGCAGCTTTGGTCCGAGGACAGGGGGCGAAAACACTGAAGCTTTCTTT.

The V call is TRBV28, the J call TRBJ1-1; D may be TRBD1 (5 bases). Looked up from germline, CDR1 is MDHEN and CDR2 is SYDVKM. This CDR3 region has 13 residues. Trimming shortened V by 0 bases and J by 4 bases, and 6 bases separated the two germline ends. CDR3 nucleotide sequence: TGTGCCAGCAGTTTATGGGGGGGCACTGAAGCTTTCTTT. Translated: CASSLWGGTEAFF.